This TCR beta chain was profiled in a study of cytomegalovirus exposure and HLA in healthy donors. Study-wide findings and caveats: The study put 150 or so TCR beta chains on its list as cytomegalovirus-associated.

The CDR3 totals 13 residues. The germline gives CDR1 MGHRA, CDR2 YSYEKL. V lost 4 bases and J lost 8; bases outside the gene matches: 2. The study ran its PCR with 60 Vbeta and 13 Jbeta primers. Using immunoSEQ multiplex PCR, the repertoire was profiled, and TCRdb retains in-frame clones only, with some absent. This sample carries over 150,000 clones, more than 80% of them seen once, and the ten largest clones take about 0.64%. Notes on this clone: As yet, its antigen is unknown.

Sequencing used PBMCs. This receptor was taken from a boy between 10 and 17 years old in good health and CMV-seronegative. This chain connects TRBV4-1 to TRBJ1-3; 10 bases fit TRBD1. DNA for the CDR3: TGCGCCAGCAGCCTAGGACAGGGGGACACCATATATTTT. It translates to CASSLGQGDTIYF.